Shown below are 3 T cell receptor beta chains from a single sample sequenced in a study of T cell changes during pregnancy in multiple sclerosis (dated by TCRdb to between 2019 and 2020). Receptors were amplified or captured by the immunoSEQ multiplex PCR assay. TCRdb holds this immuneACCESS table with in-frame rearrangements only. Some clones are missing; in checked studies, unresolved V genes explain under half, and the rest has no known cause. A total of fewer than 110,000 clones appear in this sample, just under 95% of them only once. In total, the top ten clones hold just under 0.8% of the sample. The sequencing used peripheral blood, collected in the third trimester of pregnancy. These receptors originate from a female donor in good health, enrolled as a control in a pregnancy study.

This clone was observed once. The rearrangement links TRBV29-1 to TRBJ1-2; the match to TRBD1 covers 7 bases. Germline CDR1 and CDR2: SQVTM and ANQGSEA. This CDR3 has 13 amino acids. The ends lost 4 bases at V and 8 bases at J; junction bases unmatched: 10. The CDR3 nucleotides are TGCAGCGTTGGAATAAGCCAAGGGGGCGGCTACACCTTC. Translated, it gives CSVGISQGGGYTF.

The chain has TRBV29-1 and TRBJ1-4; D unclear. Trimming removed 7 bases from V and 5 bases from J, with 17 bases in between. Germline-derived CDR1 and CDR2 are SQVTM and ANQGSEA. There are 14 residues in the CDR3. CDR3 coding DNA: TGCAGCGCTCTTTGGAGGAAGGGAAATGAAAAACTGTTTTTT. This translates into CSALWRKGNEKLFF.

The V call is TRBV10-3, the J call TRBJ2-1; weak D call: TRBD2 (5 bases). Germline V CDR1 and CDR2: ENHRY, SYGVKD. The CDR3 length is 12 residues. Trimming cost V 4 bases and J 7 bases, with 8 bases left between them. The CDR3: CAISVGANEQFF. The CDR3 DNA follows: TGTGCCATCAGTGTGGGAGCAAATGAGCAGTTCTTC.